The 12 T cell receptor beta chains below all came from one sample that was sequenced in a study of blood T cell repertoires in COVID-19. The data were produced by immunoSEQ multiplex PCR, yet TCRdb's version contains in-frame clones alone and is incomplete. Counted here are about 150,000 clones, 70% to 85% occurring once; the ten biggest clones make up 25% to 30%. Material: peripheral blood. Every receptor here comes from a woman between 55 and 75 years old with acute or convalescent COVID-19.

The CDR3 reads CASEGAPMNTEAFF. The CDR3 DNA reads TGTGCCAGCGAGGGGGCCCCTATGAACACTGAAGCTTTCTTT. This chain joins TRBV28 and TRBJ1-1; 7 positions agree with TRBD1. Germline loops: CDR1 MDHEN, CDR2 SYDVKM. V dropped 8 bases and J dropped 0; count of bases not matched to a gene: 6. This CDR3 comprises 14 residues.

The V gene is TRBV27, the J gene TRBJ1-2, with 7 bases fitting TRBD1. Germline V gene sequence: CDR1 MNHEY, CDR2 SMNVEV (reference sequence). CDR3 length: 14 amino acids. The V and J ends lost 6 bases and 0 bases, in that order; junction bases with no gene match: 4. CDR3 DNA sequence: TGTGCCAGCAGGCCACAGGGGTCTAACTATGGCTACACCTTC. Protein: CASRPQGSNYGYTF.

Written as DNA, the CDR3 is TGTGCCTGGAGTGTGGGCACTAGCGTCCAAGAGACCCAGTACTTC. It specifies CAWSVGTSVQETQYF. The chain has TRBV30 and TRBJ2-5; TRBD2 matches at 7 bases. The V gene's germline CDR1 is GTSNPN and CDR2 SVGIG (reference sequence). The trim removed 0 bases at V and 1 base at J, leaving 5 bases unmatched. CDR3 length equals 15 residues.

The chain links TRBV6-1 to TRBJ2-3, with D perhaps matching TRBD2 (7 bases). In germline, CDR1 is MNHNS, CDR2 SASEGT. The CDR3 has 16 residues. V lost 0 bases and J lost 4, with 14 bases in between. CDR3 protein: CASSEARGGHADTQYF. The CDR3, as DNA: TGTGCCAGCAGTGAAGCGAGGGGGGGGCACGCAGATACGCAGTATTTT.

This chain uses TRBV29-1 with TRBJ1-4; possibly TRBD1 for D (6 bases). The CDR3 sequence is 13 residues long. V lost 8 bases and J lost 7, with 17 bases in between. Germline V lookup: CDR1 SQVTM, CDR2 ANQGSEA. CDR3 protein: CSSSQGKGEKLFF. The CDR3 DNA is TGCAGCTCAAGTCAGGGGAAGGGTGAAAAACTGTTTTTT.

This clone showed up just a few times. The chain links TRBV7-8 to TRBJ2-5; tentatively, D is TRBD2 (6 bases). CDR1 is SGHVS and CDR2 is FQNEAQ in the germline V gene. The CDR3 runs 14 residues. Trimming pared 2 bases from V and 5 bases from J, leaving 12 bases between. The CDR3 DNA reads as TGTGCCAGCAGCTTACGACTAGATGAGGAGACCCAGTACTTC. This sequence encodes CASSLRLDEETQYF.

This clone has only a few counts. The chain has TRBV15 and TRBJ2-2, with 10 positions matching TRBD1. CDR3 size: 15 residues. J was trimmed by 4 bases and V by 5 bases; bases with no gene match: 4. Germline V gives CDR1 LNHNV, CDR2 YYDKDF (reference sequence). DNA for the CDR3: TGTGCCACCAGCGGGCGACAGGGGGCCACCGGGGAGCTGTTTTTT. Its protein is CATSGRQGATGELFF. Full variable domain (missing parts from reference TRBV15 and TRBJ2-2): DAMVIQNPRYQVTQFGKPVTLSCSQTLNHNVMYWYQQKSSQAPKLLFHYYDKDFNNEADTPDNFQSRRPNTSFCFLDIRSPGLGDTAMYLCATSGRQGATGELFFGEGSRLTVL.

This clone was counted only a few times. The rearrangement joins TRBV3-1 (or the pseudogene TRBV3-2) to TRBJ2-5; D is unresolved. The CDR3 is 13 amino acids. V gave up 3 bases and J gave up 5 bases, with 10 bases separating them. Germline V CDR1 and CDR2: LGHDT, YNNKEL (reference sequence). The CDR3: CASSQPPRETQYF. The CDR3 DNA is TGTGCCAGCAGCCAGCCGCCCAGGGAGACCCAGTACTTC.

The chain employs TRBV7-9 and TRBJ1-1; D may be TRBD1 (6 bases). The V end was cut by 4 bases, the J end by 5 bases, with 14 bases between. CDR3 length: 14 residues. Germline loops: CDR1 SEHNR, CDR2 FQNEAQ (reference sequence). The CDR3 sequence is CASSSTGSGTEAFF. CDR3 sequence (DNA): TGTGCCAGCAGCTCAACAGGGAGTGGGACTGAAGCTTTCTTT. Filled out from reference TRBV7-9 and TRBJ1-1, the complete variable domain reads DTGVSQNPRHKITKRGQNVTFRCDPISEHNRLYWYRQTLGQGPEFLTYFQNEAQLEKSRLLSDRFSAERPKGSFSTLEIQRTEQGDSAMYLCASSSTGSGTEAFFGQGTRLTVV.

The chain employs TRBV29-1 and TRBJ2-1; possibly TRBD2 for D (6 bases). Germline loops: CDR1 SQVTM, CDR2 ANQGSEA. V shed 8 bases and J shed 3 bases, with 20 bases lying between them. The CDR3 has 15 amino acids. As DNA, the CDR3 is TGCAGCATATCGGGACTCCTTATGTTCTACAATGAGCAGTTCTTC. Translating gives CSISGLLMFYNEQFF.

This CDR3 is CASSLLTEQYF. CDR3 in DNA: TGTGCCAGCAGTCTACTGACAGAGCAGTACTTC. The chain is built from TRBV28 and TRBJ2-7, with D unclear. The CDR3 length is 11 residues. The germline gives CDR1 MDHEN, CDR2 SYDVKM. V was cut by 5 bases and J by 7 bases, with 9 bases left in between.

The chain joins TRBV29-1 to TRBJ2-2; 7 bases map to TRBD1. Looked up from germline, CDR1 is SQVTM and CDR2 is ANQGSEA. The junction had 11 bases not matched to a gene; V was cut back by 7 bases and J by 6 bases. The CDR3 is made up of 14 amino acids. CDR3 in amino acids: CSARTGAVAGELFF. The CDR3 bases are TGCAGCGCCCGGACAGGCGCTGTGGCCGGGGAGCTGTTTTTT.